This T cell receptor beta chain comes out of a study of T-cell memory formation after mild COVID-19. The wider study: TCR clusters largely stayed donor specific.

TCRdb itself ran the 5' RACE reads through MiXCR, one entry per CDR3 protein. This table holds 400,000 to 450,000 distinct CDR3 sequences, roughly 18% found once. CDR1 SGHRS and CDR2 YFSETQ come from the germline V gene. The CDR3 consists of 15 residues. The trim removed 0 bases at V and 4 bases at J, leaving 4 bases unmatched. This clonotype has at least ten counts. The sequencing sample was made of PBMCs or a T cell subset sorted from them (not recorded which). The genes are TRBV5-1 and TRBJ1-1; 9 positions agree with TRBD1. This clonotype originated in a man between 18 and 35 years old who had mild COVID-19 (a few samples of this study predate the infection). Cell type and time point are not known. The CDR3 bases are TGCGCCAGCAGCTTGGTGGGACAGGGTGCCACTGAAGCTTTCTTT. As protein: CASSLVGQGATEAFF.